This TCR beta chain derives from a study of blood T cell repertoires in COVID-19. Overall study context: Donors in the United States, Italy and Spain gave samples during acute or convalescent COVID-19. PBMCs, B-cell-depleted T cells, or T cells were the source of the cDNA or gDNA that made up the material.

Ages ranged from roughly 18 to 100 years, with residence in some 25 US areas. Participants had their cohort set by participant-reported clinical history. V lost 4 bases to trimming and J lost 4 bases, with 17 bases between them. The germline gives CDR1 MDHEN, CDR2 SYDVKM. The CDR3 consists of 16 residues. TCRdb's copy holds only in-frame clones and misses some; the assay was immunoSEQ multiplex PCR. The table lists roughly 270,000 clones, 75% to 90% of them singletons. This receptor was identified in a woman aged 45-60 years who had recovered from COVID-19. Sequenced input: PBMCs or T cells enriched from blood (not recorded which). The chain recombines TRBV28 with TRBJ1-5; no firm D call. The CDR3 nucleotides read TGTGCCAGCAGTTCAACGGGTGCGCCAAAAAATCAGCCCCAGCATTTT. Protein product: CASSSTGAPKNQPQHF.